Sequencing of this TCR beta chain was carried out in a study of T-cell reconstitution after alpha-beta-depleted transplantation in children. General study results and limits: Several hundred expanded graft clones reportedly were the source of alpha-beta T cells about two months after transplant. T-cell counts and diversity were attributed mostly to newly produced T cells one year after transplant. After transplant, high TCRbeta diversity at day 60 in some patients arose from surviving recipient T cells and thymic progenitors.

Of note for this clonotype: Its antigen is still unknown.

Unique molecular identifiers were incorporated into the prepared TCRbeta library. TCRdb processed the PCR reads anew with MiXCR; each CDR3 protein has one entry. This sample has fewer than 700,000 distinct CDR3 sequences; over 10% occur once, and the top ten carry about 2.2%. Sequenced here: PBMCs, mostly from graft donor cells, sampled 360 days after TCRalphabeta/CD19-depleted stem cell transplant. The clonotype originates from a male patient under 18 who had a stem cell transplant for acute myeloid leukemia, so the T cells may come from the graft donor.

CDR3 sequence: CASSLFPRTSGRFDYNEQFF. For the CDR3, the DNA is TGTGCCAGCAGCCTCTTTCCCCGTACTAGCGGGAGGTTCGACTACAATGAGCAGTTCTTC. V and J are TRBV3-1 and TRBJ2-1; 12 nucleotides match TRBD2. CDR1 and CDR2 from the germline V gene are LGHDT and YNNKEL (reference sequence). J was trimmed by 3 bases and V by 4 bases; bases with no gene match: 16. This CDR3 is built from 20 residues.